This note documents a single T cell receptor beta chain sequence. Germline CDR1 and CDR2: WNHNN and SYGVQD (reference sequence). The CDR3 is made up of 15 amino acids. Trimming took 0 bases from V and 2 from J; bases not matched to a gene: 3. The source of the sample is a study of blood T cell repertoires in COVID-19. Study-level information: Collection of acute and convalescent COVID-19 samples took place in the United States, Italy and Spain. Sources were T cells, B-cell-depleted T cells, or PBMCs; the material itself was cDNA or gDNA.

In the original workflow: Amplification with reference gene primers provided the estimates of nucleated cell counts. Sequencing used immunoSEQ multiplex PCR; TCRdb keeps in-frame clones, though not all of them. That table is the source of V, J and clone size, and D and trimming were worked out from the DNA. This sample has roughly 150,000 clones; 75% to 85% occur once, and the top ten carry roughly 4.5%. The sequencing sample was made of peripheral blood. This chain connects TRBV10-1 to TRBJ2-7; TRBD2 agrees at 8 bases. The TCR sequence derives from a man aged 55 to 70 with acute or convalescent COVID-19. In DNA, the CDR3 is TGCGCCAGCAGTGAGTCGAGCGGGAGCCCCTACGAGCAGTACTTC. The encoded protein is CASSESSGSPYEQYF.